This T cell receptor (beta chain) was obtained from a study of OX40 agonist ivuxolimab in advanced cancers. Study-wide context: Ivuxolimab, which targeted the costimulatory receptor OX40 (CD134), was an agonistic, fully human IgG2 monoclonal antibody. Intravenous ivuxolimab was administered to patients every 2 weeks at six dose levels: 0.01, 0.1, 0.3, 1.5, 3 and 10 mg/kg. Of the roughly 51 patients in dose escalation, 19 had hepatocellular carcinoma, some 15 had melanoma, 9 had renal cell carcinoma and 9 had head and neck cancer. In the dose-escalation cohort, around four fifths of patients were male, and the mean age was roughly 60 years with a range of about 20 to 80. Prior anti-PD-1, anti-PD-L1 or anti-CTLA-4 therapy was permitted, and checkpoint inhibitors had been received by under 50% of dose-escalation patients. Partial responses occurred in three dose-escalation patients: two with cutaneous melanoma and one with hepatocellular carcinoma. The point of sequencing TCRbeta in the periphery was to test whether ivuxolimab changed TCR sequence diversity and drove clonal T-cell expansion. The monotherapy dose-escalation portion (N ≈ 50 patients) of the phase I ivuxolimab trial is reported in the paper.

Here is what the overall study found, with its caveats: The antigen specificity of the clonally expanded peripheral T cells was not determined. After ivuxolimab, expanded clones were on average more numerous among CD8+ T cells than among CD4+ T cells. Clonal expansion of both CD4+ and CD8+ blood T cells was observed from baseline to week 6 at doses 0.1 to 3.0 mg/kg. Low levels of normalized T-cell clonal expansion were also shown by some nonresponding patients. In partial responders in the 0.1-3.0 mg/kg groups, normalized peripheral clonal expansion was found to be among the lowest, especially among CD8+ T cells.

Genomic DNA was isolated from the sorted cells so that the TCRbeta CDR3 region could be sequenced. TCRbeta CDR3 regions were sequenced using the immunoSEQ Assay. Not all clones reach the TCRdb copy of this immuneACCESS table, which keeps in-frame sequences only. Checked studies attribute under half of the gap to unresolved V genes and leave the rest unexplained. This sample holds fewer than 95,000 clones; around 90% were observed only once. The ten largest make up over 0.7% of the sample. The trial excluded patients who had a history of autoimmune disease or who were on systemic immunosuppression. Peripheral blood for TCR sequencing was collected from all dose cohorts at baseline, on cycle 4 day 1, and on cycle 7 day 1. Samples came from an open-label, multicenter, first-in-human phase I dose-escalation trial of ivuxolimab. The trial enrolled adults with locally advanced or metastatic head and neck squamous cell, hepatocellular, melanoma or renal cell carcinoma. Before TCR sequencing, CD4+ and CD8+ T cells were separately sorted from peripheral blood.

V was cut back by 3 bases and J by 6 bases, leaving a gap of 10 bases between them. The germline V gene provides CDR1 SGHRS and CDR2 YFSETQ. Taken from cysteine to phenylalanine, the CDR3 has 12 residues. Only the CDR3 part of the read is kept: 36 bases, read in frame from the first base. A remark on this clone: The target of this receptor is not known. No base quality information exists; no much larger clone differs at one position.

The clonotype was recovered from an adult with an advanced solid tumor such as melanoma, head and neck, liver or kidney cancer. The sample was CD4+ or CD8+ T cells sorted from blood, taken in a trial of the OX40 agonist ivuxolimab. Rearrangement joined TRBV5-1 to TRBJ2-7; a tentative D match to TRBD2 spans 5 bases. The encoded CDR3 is CASSSDRGEQYF. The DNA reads TGCGCCAGCAGCTCGGACCGGGGCGAGCAGTACTTC.